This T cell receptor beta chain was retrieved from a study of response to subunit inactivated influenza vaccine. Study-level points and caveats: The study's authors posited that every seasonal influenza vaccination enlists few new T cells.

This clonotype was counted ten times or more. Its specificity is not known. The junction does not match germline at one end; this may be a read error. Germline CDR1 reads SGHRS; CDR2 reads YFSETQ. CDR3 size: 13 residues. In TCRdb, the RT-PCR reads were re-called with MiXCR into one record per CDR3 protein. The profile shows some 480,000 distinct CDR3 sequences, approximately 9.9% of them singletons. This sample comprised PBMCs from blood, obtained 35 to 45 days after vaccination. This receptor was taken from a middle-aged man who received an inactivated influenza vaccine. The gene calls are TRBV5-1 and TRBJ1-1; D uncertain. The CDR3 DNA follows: TGCGCCAGCAGCTTGGCCGGTCTTTCTGACGCTTTCTTT. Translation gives CASSLAGLSDAFF.